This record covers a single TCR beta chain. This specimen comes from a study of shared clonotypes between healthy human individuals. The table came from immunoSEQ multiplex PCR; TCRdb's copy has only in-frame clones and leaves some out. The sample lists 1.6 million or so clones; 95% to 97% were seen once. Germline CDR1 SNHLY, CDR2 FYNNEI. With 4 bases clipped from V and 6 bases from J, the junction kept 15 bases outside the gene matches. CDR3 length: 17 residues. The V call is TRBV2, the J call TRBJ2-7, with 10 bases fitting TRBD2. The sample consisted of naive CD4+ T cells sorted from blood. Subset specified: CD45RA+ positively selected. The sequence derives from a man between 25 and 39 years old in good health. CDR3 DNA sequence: TGTGCCAGCAGTGTGCGGGCTAGCGGGAGTTCTCCCTCCGAGCAGTACTTC. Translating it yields CASSVRASGSSPSEQYF.